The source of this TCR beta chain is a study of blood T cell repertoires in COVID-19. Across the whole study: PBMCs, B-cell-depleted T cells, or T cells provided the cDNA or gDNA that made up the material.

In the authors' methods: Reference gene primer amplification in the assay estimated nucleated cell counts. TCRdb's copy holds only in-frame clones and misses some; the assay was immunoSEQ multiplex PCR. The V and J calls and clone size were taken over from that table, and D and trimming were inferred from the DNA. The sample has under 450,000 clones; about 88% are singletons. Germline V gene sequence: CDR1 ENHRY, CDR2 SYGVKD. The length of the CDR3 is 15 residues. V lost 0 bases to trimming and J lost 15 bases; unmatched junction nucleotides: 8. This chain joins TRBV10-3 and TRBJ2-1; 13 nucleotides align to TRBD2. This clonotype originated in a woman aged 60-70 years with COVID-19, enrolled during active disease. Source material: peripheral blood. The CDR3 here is CAISESRLAGGIMFF. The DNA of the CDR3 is TGTGCCATCAGTGAGTCGAGACTAGCGGGGGGTATTATGTTCTTC.